Below, 17 T cell receptor beta chains from the same sample are listed, as sequenced in a study of T cell responses to AZD1222 COVID-19 vaccine. Libraries were prepared by immunoSEQ multiplex PCR; TCRdb keeps only in-frame clonotypes and omits some of them. The data contain 150,000 to 200,000 clones, about 92% of them seen just once; the ten biggest clones take up roughly 2.3%. The source material was peripheral blood, sampled on day 0 of AZD1222 vaccination. The source is an adult in good health.

The rearrangement links TRBV2 to TRBJ1-6, with TRBD1 matching 7 bases. From germline, CDR1 is SNHLY and CDR2 FYNNEI. This CDR3 has 12 residues. With 8 bases clipped from V and 8 bases from J, the junction kept 3 bases outside the gene matches. The chain's CDR3 is CASDRDHSPLHF. The CDR3 DNA sequence: TGTGCCAGCGACAGGGACCATTCACCCCTCCACTTT.

V usage is TRBV6-5 and J usage is TRBJ2-7; D is possibly TRBD2 (6 bases). The CDR3 has 14 amino acids. Germline V gene data show CDR1 as MNHEY and CDR2 as SVGAGI. V shed 5 bases and J shed 2 bases, with 13 bases lying between them. CDR3 amino acids: CASSRAGTTYEQYF. The DNA for the CDR3 is TGTGCCAGCAGTAGGGCGGGGACGACCTACGAGCAGTACTTC.

This rearrangement joins TRBV6-5 to TRBJ2-5; no firm D call. V was trimmed by 9 bases and J by 2 bases, leaving 7 bases between them. The CDR3 consists of 11 residues. CDR1 MNHEY and CDR2 SVGAGI come from the germline V gene. The CDR3 DNA reads as TGTGCCAGTTCGGGTCAAGAGACCCAGTACTTC. Residues: CASSGQETQYF.

V is TRBV29-1 and J is TRBJ2-5, with D perhaps TRBD2 (5 bases). This CDR3 has 13 amino acids. With 2 bases removed from V and 4 bases from J, the gap between germline ends came to 11 bases. Germline CDR1 is SQVTM and CDR2 is ANQGSEA. The CDR3, as DNA: TGCAGCGTTGAAACCCCGGCGGGAGAGACCCAGTACTTC. It encodes CSVETPAGETQYF.

This clone has only one observation. The chain has TRBV6-1 and TRBJ2-1; TRBD1 matches at 10 bases. The junction had 7 bases not matched to a gene; V was cut back by 1 base and J by 4 bases. The germline V gene encodes CDR1 MNHNS and CDR2 SASEGT. The CDR3 is made up of 17 amino acids. For the CDR3, the DNA is TGTGCCAGCAGTGAAGAGAGACAGGGGGCAAGGTACAATGAGCAGTTCTTC. This codes for CASSEERQGARYNEQFF.

This clone was detected only once. V gene TRBV19 combines with J gene TRBJ1-4, with 7 positions matching TRBD1. The CDR3 has 18 residues. V trimming: 0 bases; J trimming: 2 bases; junction bases outside the gene matches: 9. Germline lookup yields CDR1 LNHDA and CDR2 SQIVND (reference sequence). The CDR3 DNA follows: TGTGCCAGTAGTATAGATCTGGCAGGGGGTAGGACTAATGAAAAACTGTTTTTT. The encoded protein is CASSIDLAGGRTNEKLFF.

The J gene is TRBJ2-3, the V gene TRBV6-5; D not resolved. V was pared by 6 bases and J by 5 bases, with 9 bases between. CDR1 is MNHEY and CDR2 is SVGAGI in the germline V gene. The CDR3 length is 12 residues. The CDR3, as DNA: TGTGCCAGCAGGAGAATTAGAGATACGCAGTATTTT. Protein: CASRRIRDTQYF.

The rearrangement joins TRBV19 to TRBJ1-2; TRBD1 is a possible D gene (6 bases). Germline values: CDR1 LNHDA, CDR2 SQIVND (reference sequence). V shed 5 bases and J shed 8 bases, with 15 bases lying between them. The CDR3 consists of 13 residues. The CDR3 DNA sequence: TGTGCCAGTAGTCCACGGACAGCCCAGGGCTACACCTTC. Protein sequence: CASSPRTAQGYTF.

V usage is TRBV10-3 and J usage is TRBJ1-2, with D possibly TRBD1 on 5 matching bases. The germline CDR1 and CDR2 sequences are ENHRY and SYGVKD. This CDR3 contains 13 residues. V was clipped by 3 bases and J by 5 bases, with 10 bases between them. CDR3 bases: TGTGCCATCAGTGAAGACAGCAAATATGGCTACACCTTC. This codes for CAISEDSKYGYTF.

The rearrangement links TRBV7-7 to TRBJ1-4, with 8 bases fitting TRBD1. J lost 8 bases, V lost 5 bases, and 10 bases had no gene match. The length of the CDR3 is 15 residues. Germline lookup yields CDR1 SSHAT and CDR2 FNYEAQ (reference sequence). This CDR3 is CASSPGQGFNEKLFF. CDR3 bases: TGTGCCAGCAGCCCCGGACAGGGCTTTAACGAAAAACTGTTTTTT.

The chain employs TRBV7-9 and TRBJ1-2; D ambiguous. Germline lookup yields CDR1 SEHNR and CDR2 FQNEAQ (reference sequence). The CDR3 covers 14 residues. Between the trimmed V and J ends, which lost 5 bases and 4 bases, there was a span of 14 bases. CDR3 DNA: TGTGCCAGCAGCCTACTCACGACCCTCTATGGCTACACCTTC. Amino acids: CASSLLTTLYGYTF.

This clone is a singleton in its sample. The V and J genes are TRBV3-1 (or the pseudogene TRBV3-2) and TRBJ2-2; the D is unclear. The CDR3 loop spans 13 amino acids. Germline V CDR1 and CDR2: LGHDT, YNNKEL (reference sequence). Trimming left V 4 bases short and J 3 bases short, with 6 bases between. The CDR3 nucleotides are TGTGCCAGCAGCCCCTCCTACACCGGGGAGCTGTTTTTT. Translating it yields CASSPSYTGELFF.

The chain carries TRBV27 and TRBJ2-7; 16 nucleotides align to TRBD2. The CDR3 consists of 15 residues. J was trimmed by 5 bases and V by 3 bases; bases with no gene match: 1. Germline V CDR1 and CDR2: MNHEY, SMNVEV (reference sequence). CDR3 sequence reads: CASSLGTSGRDEQYF. Written as DNA, the CDR3 is TGTGCCAGCAGTTTGGGGACTAGCGGGAGGGACGAGCAGTACTTC.

A single count supports this clone. The chain combines TRBV12-3 or TRBV12-4 with TRBJ1-1; TRBD1 matches at 7 bases. Germline trimming cut 6 bases from V and 4 bases from J; bases unmatched to any gene: 5. The length of the CDR3 is 13 residues. CDR3 sequence: CASSRTGGTEAFF. The CDR3 DNA reads as TGTGCCAGCAGCCGGACAGGTGGCACTGAAGCTTTCTTT.

The chain links TRBV19 to TRBJ2-2; 13 nucleotides agree with TRBD2. This CDR3 spans 16 amino acids. Germline V lookup: CDR1 LNHDA, CDR2 SQIVND (reference sequence). Trimming removed 4 bases from V and 6 bases from J; junction bases left unmatched: 5. The CDR3 DNA reads TGTGCCAGTAGTAACGAACTAGCGGGGGGGCCCGGGGAGCTGTTTTTT. Protein product: CASSNELAGGPGELFF.

The rearrangement links TRBV5-6 to TRBJ2-4; 9 bases are a match to TRBD2. The CDR3 is 14 amino acids. Germline V gene data show CDR1 as SGHDT and CDR2 as YYEEEE. V shed 1 base and J 10 bases; nucleotides not matched to a gene: 6. This chain's CDR3 is CASSLLAGGRIQYF. For the CDR3, the DNA is TGTGCCAGCAGCTTGCTTGCGGGGGGGCGGATTCAGTACTTC.

This clone is a singleton in its sample. The V call is TRBV18, the J call TRBJ1-2; D perhaps matches TRBD1 (5 bases). This CDR3 region has 14 residues. The V gene lost 2 bases and the J gene lost 7 bases, with 14 bases spanning the gap. Germline V gene lookup returns CDR1 KGHSH and CDR2 LQKENI. The CDR3 region has the DNA TGTGCCAGCTCACCAGCAGGGACGTTCGGTGGCTACACCTTC. Protein: CASSPAGTFGGYTF.